These 15 T cell receptor beta chains were sequenced from one sample in a study of blood T cells in healthy people across ages. The authors ran a second PCR of 7 to 11 cycles using a sample-barcoded 5' primer and a J-beta primer mix. TCRdb re-analysed the 5' RACE reads in MiXCR, keeping a single row per CDR3 protein. The sample yields around 790,000 distinct CDR3 sequences, 44% seen once. The sample comprised blood. Source of these receptors: a man aged 55 to 70 in good health.

This clonotype was detected once. The CDR3 sequence is CTSSLVGGQDGYTF. The CDR3, as DNA: TGTACCAGCAGCTTAGTCGGGGGTCAGGATGGCTACACCTTC. V and J are TRBV7-2 and TRBJ1-2; possibly TRBD1 for D (5 bases). The CDR3 is made up of 14 amino acids. V lost 1 base to trimming and J lost 6 bases, with 12 bases between them. Germline lookup yields CDR1 SGHTA and CDR2 FQGNSA.

This clonotype was counted once. The rearrangement uses TRBV20-1 and TRBJ1-1; 9 bases align to TRBD1. The CDR3 runs 17 residues. The germline CDR1 and CDR2 sequences are DFQATT and SNEGSKA (reference sequence). V lost 3 bases and J lost 0; bases outside the gene matches: 11. The CDR3 DNA reads as TGCAGTGCTAGGGGGGGACAGGGATACGGCATGAACACTGAAGCTTTCTTT. Its protein is CSARGGQGYGMNTEAFF.

This clonotype was observed a few times. The genes are TRBV21-1 and TRBJ1-6; the D call TRBD1 from the table was never checked on the DNA. TRBV21-1 is a pseudogene. This CDR3 comprises 15 residues. CDR3 protein: CASSTRDRDHSPLHF. The CDR3 nucleotides read TGTGCCAGCAGCACCCGGGACAGGGATCATTCACCCCTCCACTTT.

J is TRBJ1-2 and V is TRBV7-3; 8 bases align to TRBD1. Germline assignment: CDR1 SGHTA and CDR2 FQGTGA. V was clipped by 3 bases and J by 7 bases; unmatched bases: 7. This CDR3 has 14 residues. In DNA form, the CDR3 reads TGTGCCAGCAGCTTCGCAGGGGGCGCGGGTGGCTACACCTTC. It is translated as CASSFAGGAGGYTF.

V is TRBV6-1 and J is TRBJ2-4; TRBD1 matches 8 bases. Gene TRBJ2-7 matches the end of the DNA better, so the J call may be wrong. The CDR3 loop spans 14 amino acids. Germline CDR1 reads MNHNS; CDR2 reads SASEGT. CDR3 coding DNA: TGTGCCAGCAGGGATACAGGGGGGCCCTACGAGCAGTACTTC. Protein product: CASRDTGGPYEQYF.

The gene calls are TRBV5-5 and TRBJ2-7; weak D call: TRBD1 (6 bases). Trimming stripped 0 bases from V and 2 bases from J, with 15 bases between. The length of the CDR3 is 16 residues. CDR1 and CDR2 from the germline V gene are SGHKS and YYEKEE (reference sequence). CDR3 amino acids: CASSLADRSPPYEQYF. The DNA for the CDR3 is TGTGCCAGCAGCTTGGCGGACAGATCACCTCCCTACGAGCAGTACTTC.

V is TRBV7-8 and J is TRBJ1-6; TRBD1 might be the D (6 bases). The CDR3 has 17 amino acids. Trimming removed 3 bases from V and 7 bases from J, with 19 bases in between. Germline values: CDR1 SGHVS, CDR2 FQNEAQ. The CDR3 bases are TGTGCCAGCAGCTTCCTAGGGGGGGGTGGCGGGAATTCACCCCTCCACTTT. Its protein is CASSFLGGGGGNSPLHF.

This clonotype was observed a handful of times. The chain carries TRBV12-3 or TRBV12-4 and TRBJ2-5; perhaps D is TRBD1 or TRBD2 (5 bases each). V was clipped by 5 bases and J by 1 base, with 14 bases between them. CDR3 length: 15 residues. CDR3 DNA sequence: TGTGCCAGCAGTCGGTCGGGACGGATCCAAGAGACCCAGTACTTC. Encoded protein: CASSRSGRIQETQYF.

This chain joins TRBV2 and TRBJ1-4; the D is unclear. The CDR3 covers 14 residues. Trimming pared 5 bases from V and 2 bases from J, leaving 9 bases between. Germline V gene sequence: CDR1 SNHLY, CDR2 FYNNEI. The chain's CDR3 is CASSPIRTNEKLFF. The CDR3 DNA sequence: TGTGCCAGCAGTCCCATCAGGACTAATGAAAAACTGTTTTTT.

The chain recombines TRBV20-1 with TRBJ2-7, with D hard to call. Germline loops: CDR1 DFQATT, CDR2 SNEGSKA (reference sequence). The CDR3 spans 13 residues. V gave up 5 bases and J gave up 5 bases, with 16 bases separating them. Here the CDR3 DNA reads TGCAGTGCTGGAACACCCCACCCAAACGAGCAGTACTTC. Its protein product is CSAGTPHPNEQYF.

The table lists this clonotype with many counts. The genes are TRBV7-2 and TRBJ2-6; 12 bases line up with TRBD1. CDR1 is SGHTA and CDR2 is FQGNSA in the germline V gene. This CDR3 is built from 15 residues. V shed 4 bases and J 12 bases; nucleotides not matched to a gene: 7. CDR3 bases: TGTGCCAGCAGCTGGGGGGACAGGGGGCTCACCGTCCTGACTTTC. This gives the protein CASSWGDRGLTVLTF.

This clonotype was detected only a few times. V and J are TRBV12-3 or TRBV12-4 and TRBJ1-2; D gene ambiguous. This CDR3 spans 15 amino acids. The V end lost 6 bases, the J end lost 5 bases, and 19 bases lay between the germline ends. In DNA, the CDR3 is TGTGCCAGCAGCTCTAGGCCGCAGGTTAATTATGGCTACACCTTC. Amino acid sequence: CASSSRPQVNYGYTF.

Only a few counts were recorded for this clonotype. This chain connects TRBV6-5 to TRBJ2-1, with 8 nucleotides matching TRBD2. The CDR3 runs 15 residues. CDR1 and CDR2 (germline): MNHEY, SVGAGI. Germline trimming cut 5 bases from V and 8 bases from J; bases unmatched to any gene: 11. The CDR3 region is CASSIPGGPWDEQFF. Written as DNA, the CDR3 is TGTGCCAGCAGTATACCGGGGGGGCCTTGGGATGAGCAGTTCTTC.

This clonotype was counted between two and nine times. The rearrangement joins TRBV5-1 to TRBJ2-7, with D unresolved. The V end lost 4 bases, the J end lost 2 bases, and 7 bases lay between the germline ends. CDR3 length equals 12 residues. CDR1 is SGHRS, CDR2 YFSETQ, per germline. The CDR3 DNA follows: TGCGCCAGCAGCATAACGCCCTACGAGCAGTACTTC. The encoded protein is CASSITPYEQYF.

The V call is TRBV29-1, the J call TRBJ2-7; the match to TRBD1 covers 10 bases. Germline V gives CDR1 SQVTM, CDR2 ANQGSEA. The V segment lost 7 bases and the J segment 3 bases; nucleotides outside the gene matches: 9. The CDR3 runs to 14 residues. CDR3 bases: TGCAGCGCCAGTGGGACAGGGGTGAACTACGAGCAGTACTTC. Protein sequence: CSASGTGVNYEQYF.